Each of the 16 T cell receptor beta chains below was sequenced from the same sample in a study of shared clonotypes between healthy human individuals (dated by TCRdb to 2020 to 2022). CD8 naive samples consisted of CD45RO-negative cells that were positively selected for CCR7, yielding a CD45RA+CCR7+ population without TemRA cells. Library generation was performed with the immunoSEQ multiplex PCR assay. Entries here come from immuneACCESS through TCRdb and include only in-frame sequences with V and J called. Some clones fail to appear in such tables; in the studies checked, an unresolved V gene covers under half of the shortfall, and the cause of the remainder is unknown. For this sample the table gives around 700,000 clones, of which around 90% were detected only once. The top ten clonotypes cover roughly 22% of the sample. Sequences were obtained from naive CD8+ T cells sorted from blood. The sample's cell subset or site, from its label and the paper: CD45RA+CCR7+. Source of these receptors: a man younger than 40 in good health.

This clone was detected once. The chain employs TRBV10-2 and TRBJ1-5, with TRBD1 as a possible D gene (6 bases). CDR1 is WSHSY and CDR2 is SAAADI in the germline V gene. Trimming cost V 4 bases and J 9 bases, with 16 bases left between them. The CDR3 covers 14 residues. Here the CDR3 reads CASSGGGGASPQHF. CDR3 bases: TGCGCCAGCAGTGGGGGGGGCGGTGCCTCGCCCCAGCATTTT.

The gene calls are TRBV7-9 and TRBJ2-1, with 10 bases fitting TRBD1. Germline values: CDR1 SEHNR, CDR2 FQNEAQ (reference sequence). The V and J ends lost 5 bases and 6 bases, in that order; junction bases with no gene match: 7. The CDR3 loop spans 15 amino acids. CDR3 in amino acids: CASSPPGTGVNEQFF. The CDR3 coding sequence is TGTGCCAGCAGCCCCCCCGGGACAGGGGTCAATGAGCAGTTCTTC.

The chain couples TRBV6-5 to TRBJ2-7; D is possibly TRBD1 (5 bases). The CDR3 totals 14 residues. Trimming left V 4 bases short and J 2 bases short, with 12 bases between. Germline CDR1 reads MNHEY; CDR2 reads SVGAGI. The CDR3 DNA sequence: TGTGCCAGCAGTTTCACAGGCGTCGCCTACGAGCAGTACTTC. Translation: CASSFTGVAYEQYF.

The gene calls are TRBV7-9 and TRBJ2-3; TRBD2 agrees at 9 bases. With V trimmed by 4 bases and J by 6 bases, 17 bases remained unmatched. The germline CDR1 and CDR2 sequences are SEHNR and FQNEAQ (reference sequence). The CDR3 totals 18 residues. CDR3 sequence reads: CASSSTEVSGLAKDTQYF. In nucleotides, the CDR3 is TGTGCCAGCAGCTCCACCGAAGTTTCGGGACTAGCTAAGGATACGCAGTATTTT.

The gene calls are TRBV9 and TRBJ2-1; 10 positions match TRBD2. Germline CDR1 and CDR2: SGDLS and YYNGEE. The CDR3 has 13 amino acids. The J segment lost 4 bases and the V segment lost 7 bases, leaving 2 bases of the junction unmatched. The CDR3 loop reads CASEREGYNEQFF. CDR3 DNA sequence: TGTGCCAGCGAGCGGGAGGGATACAATGAGCAGTTCTTC.

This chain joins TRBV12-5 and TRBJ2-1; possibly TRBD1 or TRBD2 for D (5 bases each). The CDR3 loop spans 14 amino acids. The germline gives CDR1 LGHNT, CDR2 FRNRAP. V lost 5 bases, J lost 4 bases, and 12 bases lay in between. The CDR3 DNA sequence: TGTGCTAGTGGTCTCCAGGGACCTTACAATGAGCAGTTCTTC. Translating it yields CASGLQGPYNEQFF.

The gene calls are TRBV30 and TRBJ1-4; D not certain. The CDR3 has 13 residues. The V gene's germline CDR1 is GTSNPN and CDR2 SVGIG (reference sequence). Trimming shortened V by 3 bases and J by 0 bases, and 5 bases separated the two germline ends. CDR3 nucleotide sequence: TGTGCCTGGAGATGGGCAACTAATGAAAAACTGTTTTTT. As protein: CAWRWATNEKLFF.

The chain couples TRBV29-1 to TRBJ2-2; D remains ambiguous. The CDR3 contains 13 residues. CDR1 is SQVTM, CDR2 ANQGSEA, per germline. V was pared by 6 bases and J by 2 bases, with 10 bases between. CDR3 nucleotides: TGCAGCGTCGAGCCGGGCAACACCGGGGAGCTGTTTTTT. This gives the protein CSVEPGNTGELFF.

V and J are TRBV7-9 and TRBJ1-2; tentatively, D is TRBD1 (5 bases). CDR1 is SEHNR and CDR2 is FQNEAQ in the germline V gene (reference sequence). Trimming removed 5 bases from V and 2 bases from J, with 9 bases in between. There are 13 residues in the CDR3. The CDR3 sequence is CASSLTENYGYTF. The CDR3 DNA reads TGTGCCAGCAGCCTGACAGAAAACTATGGCTACACCTTC.

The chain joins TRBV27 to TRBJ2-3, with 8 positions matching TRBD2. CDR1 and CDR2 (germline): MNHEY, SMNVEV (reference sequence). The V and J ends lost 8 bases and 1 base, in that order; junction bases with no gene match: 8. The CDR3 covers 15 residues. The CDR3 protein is CASRPIAGRTDTQYF. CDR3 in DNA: TGTGCCAGCCGTCCGATAGCGGGACGCACAGATACGCAGTATTTT.

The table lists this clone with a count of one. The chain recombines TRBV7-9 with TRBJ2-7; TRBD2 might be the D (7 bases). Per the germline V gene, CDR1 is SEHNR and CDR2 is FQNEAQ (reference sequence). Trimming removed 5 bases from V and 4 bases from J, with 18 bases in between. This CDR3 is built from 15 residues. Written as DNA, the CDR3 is TGTGCCAGCAGCCTGGCCCGGCGGGGGCAATACGAGCAGTACTTC. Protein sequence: CASSLARRGQYEQYF.

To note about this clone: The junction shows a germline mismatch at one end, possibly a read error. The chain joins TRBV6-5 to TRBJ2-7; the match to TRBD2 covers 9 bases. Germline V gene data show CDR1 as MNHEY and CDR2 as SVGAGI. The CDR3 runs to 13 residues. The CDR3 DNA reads TGTGTCAGCAGTCTAGCGGGAAGCTACGAGCAGTACTTC. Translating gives CVSSLAGSYEQYF.

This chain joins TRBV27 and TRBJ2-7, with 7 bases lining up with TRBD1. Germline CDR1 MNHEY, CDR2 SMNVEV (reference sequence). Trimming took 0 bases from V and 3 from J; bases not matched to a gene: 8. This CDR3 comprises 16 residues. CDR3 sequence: CASSLSQGDLIYEQYF. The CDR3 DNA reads TGTGCCAGCAGTTTATCTCAGGGGGATCTTATCTACGAGCAGTACTTC.

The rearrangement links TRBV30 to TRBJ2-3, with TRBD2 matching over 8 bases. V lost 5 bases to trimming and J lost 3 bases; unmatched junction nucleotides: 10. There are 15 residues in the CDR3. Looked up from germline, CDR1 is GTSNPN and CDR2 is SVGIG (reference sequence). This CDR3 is CAWSIAGIGTDTQYF. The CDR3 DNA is TGTGCCTGGTCTATAGCGGGGATCGGGACAGATACGCAGTATTTT.

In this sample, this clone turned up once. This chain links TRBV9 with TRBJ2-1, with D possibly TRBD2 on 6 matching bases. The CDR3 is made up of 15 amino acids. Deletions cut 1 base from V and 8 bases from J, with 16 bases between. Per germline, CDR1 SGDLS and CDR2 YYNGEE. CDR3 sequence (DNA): TGTGCCAGCAGCGTATCTAGCGCATCGAGGTATGAGCAGTTCTTC. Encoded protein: CASSVSSASRYEQFF.

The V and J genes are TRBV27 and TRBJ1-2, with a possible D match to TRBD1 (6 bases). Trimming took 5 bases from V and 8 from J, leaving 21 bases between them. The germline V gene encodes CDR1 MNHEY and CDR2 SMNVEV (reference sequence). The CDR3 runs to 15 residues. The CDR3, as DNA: TGTGCCAGCAGTATGCAAAAACAGGGATACGGAGGCTACACCTTC. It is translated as CASSMQKQGYGGYTF.